This entry concerns a single TCR beta chain. This sample is drawn from a study of T cell changes during pregnancy in multiple sclerosis. Germline loops: CDR1 LGHNA, CDR2 YSLEER. The CDR3 consists of 16 residues. The J segment lost 1 base and the V segment lost 4 bases, leaving 4 bases of the junction unmatched. Libraries were prepared by immunoSEQ multiplex PCR; TCRdb keeps only in-frame clonotypes and omits some of them. The sample has 45,000 to 55,000 clones, about 90% seen once. V usage is TRBV4-3 and J usage is TRBJ2-1; 10 nucleotides line up with TRBD2. The sequences come from CD4+ T cells from peripheral blood mononuclear cells, collected in the second trimester of pregnancy. The TCR was taken from a female donor with multiple sclerosis, enrolled in a pregnancy study. The CDR3 region has the DNA TGCGCCAGCAGCCCTATAGCGGGAGGTTCCTACAATGAGCAGTTCTTC. Protein sequence: CASSPIAGGSYNEQFF.